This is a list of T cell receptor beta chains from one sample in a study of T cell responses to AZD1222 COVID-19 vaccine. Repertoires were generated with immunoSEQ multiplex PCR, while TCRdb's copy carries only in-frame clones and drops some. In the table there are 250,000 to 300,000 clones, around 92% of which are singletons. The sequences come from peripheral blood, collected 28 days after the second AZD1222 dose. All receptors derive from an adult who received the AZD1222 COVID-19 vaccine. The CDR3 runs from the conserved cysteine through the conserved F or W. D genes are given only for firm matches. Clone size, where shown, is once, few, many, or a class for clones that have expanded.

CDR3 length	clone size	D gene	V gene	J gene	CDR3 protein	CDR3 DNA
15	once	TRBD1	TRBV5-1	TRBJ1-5	CASSLGVQGDQPQHF	TGCGCCAGCAGCTTGGGGGTTCAGGGGGATCAGCCCCAGCATTTT
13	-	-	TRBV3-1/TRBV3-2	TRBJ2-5	CASSQPPTETQYF	TGTGCCAGCAGCCAACCCCCCACGGAGACCCAGTACTTC
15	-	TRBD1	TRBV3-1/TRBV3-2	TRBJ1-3	CAGSSYRGAGNTIYF	TGTGCCGGCAGCTCATACAGGGGAGCGGGAAACACCATATATTTT
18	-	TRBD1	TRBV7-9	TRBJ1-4	CASSLAGGQGASNEKLFF	TGTGCCAGCAGCTTAGCTGGCGGACAGGGGGCTTCTAATGAAAAACTGTTTTTT
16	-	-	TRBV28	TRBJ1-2	CASSPTGLEGQYGYTF	TGTGCCAGCAGTCCGACCGGGTTGGAAGGACAGTATGGCTACACCTTC
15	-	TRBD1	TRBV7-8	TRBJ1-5	CASSLLGQGGQPQHF	TGTGCCAGCAGCTTATTAGGACAGGGTGGTCAGCCCCAGCATTTT
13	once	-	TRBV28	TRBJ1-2	CASTSRRENGYTF	TGTGCCAGCACAAGTAGGAGGGAAAATGGCTACACCTTC
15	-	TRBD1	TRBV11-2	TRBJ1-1	CASSLGIGGRTEAFF	TGTGCCAGCAGCTTAGGTATAGGGGGCAGGACTGAAGCTTTCTTT
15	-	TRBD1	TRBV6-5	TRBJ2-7	CASSSPGQGLHEQYF	TGTGCCAGCAGTTCCCCGGGACAGGGTTTGCACGAGCAGTACTTC
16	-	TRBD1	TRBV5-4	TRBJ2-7	CASSGEPGQGALEQYF	TGTGCCAGCAGCGGGGAGCCGGGACAGGGTGCGTTGGAGCAGTACTTC
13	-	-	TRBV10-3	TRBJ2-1	CAISAEQGRGQFF	TGTGCCATCAGTGCTGAACAGGGGAGGGGGCAGTTCTTC
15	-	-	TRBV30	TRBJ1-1	CAWLGANPTNTEAFF	TGTGCCTGGCTTGGGGCCAATCCCACGAACACTGAAGCTTTCTTT
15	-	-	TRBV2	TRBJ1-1	CASRAKPVRLTEAFF	TGTGCCAGCAGGGCTAAACCGGTTAGACTCACTGAAGCTTTCTTT
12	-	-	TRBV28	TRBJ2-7	CASSRGLYEQYF	TGTGCCAGCAGCCGCGGTCTCTACGAGCAGTACTTC
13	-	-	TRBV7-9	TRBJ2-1	CASSAGTYNEQFF	TGTGCCAGCAGCGCGGGGACTTACAATGAGCAGTTCTTC
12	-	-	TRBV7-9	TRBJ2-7	CASSPRLGGLVF	TGTGCCAGCAGCCCCCGCCTGGGGGGGCTGGTATTC
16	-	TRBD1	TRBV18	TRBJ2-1	CASSFWTGGNYNEQFF	TGTGCCAGCTCATTCTGGACAGGGGGTAACTACAATGAGCAGTTCTTC
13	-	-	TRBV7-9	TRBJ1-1	CASSFPMNTEAFF	TGTGCCAGCAGCTTTCCAATGAACACTGAAGCTTTCTTT
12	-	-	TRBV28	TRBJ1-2	CASSSLNYGYTF	TGTGCCAGCAGTTCGTTAAACTATGGCTACACCTTC
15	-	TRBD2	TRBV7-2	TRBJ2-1	CASSFRLAGANEQFF	TGTGCCAGCAGCTTTCGACTAGCGGGAGCAAATGAGCAGTTCTTC
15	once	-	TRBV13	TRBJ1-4	CASSLGYQIMVKLFF	TGTGCCAGCAGCTTAGGATATCAAATTATGGTAAAACTGTTTTTT
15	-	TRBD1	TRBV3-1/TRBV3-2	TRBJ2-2	CASSITGTGNGELFF	TGTGCCAGCAGCATCACCGGGACAGGGAACGGGGAGCTGTTTTTT
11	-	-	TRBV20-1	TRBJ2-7	CSGLAPGEQYF	TGCAGTGGGCTAGCACCGGGCGAGCAGTACTTC
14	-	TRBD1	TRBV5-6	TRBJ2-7	CASSLGDSTDEQYF	TGTGCCAGCAGCTTGGGGGACAGTACAGACGAGCAGTACTTC
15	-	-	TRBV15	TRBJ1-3	CATSSLRGVGNTIYF	TGTGCCACCAGCAGCCTACGGGGGGTCGGAAACACCATATATTTT
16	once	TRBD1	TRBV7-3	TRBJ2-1	CASSAWPGTEYNEQFF	TGTGCCAGCAGCGCCTGGCCCGGGACAGAGTACAATGAGCAGTTCTTC
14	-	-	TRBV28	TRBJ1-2	CASSLSTGDYGYTF	TGTGCCAGCAGTTTATCGACGGGGGACTATGGCTACACCTTC
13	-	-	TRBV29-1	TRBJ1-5	CSVAGQPNQPQHF	TGCAGCGTTGCCGGACAGCCTAATCAGCCCCAGCATTTT
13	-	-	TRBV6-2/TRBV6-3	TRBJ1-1	CASSRGGRTEAFF	TGTGCCAGCAGCCGTGGAGGGAGGACTGAAGCTTTCTTT
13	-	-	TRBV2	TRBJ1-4	CASSDTTNEKLFF	TGTGCCAGCAGTGATACAACTAATGAAAAACTGTTTTTT
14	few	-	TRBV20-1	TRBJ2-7	CSASHLRGFNEQYF	TGCAGTGCTAGTCACTTGCGGGGATTCAACGAGCAGTACTTC
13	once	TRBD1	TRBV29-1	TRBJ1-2	CSARQGRNYGYTF	TGCAGCGCACGACAGGGGCGTAACTATGGCTACACCTTC
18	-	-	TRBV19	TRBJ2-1	CASSIRVGRGISYNEQFF	TGTGCCAGTAGTATCCGAGTAGGCAGGGGTATCTCCTACAATGAGCAGTTCTTC
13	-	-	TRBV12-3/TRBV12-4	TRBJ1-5	CASTLDSNQPQHF	TGTGCCAGCACCTTGGACAGCAATCAGCCCCAGCATTTT
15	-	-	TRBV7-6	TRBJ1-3	CASSLRRGSGNTIYF	TGTGCCAGCAGCCTGCGGAGGGGCTCTGGAAACACCATATATTTT
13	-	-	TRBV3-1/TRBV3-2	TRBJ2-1	CASSQGSGSEQFF	TGTGCCAGCAGCCAAGGTAGCGGCAGTGAGCAGTTCTTC
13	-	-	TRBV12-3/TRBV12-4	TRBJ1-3	CASRSQPGNTIYF	TGTGCCAGCAGGTCTCAACCTGGAAACACCATATATTTT
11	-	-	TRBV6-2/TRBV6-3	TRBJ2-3	CASSRLGWQYF	TGTGCCAGCAGTCGCCTCGGATGGCAGTATTTT
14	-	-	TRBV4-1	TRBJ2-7	CASTKSIISYEQYF	TGCGCCAGTACAAAATCCATCATCTCCTACGAGCAGTACTTC
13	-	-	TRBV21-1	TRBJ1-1	CATKRPQDGEAFF	TGTGCCACCAAGAGACCTCAAGACGGTGAAGCTTTCTTT
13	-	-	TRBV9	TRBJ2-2	CASMGADTGELFF	TGTGCCAGCATGGGGGCGGACACCGGGGAGCTGTTTTTT
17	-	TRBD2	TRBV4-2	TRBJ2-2	CASSGPSGGFDTGELFF	TGTGCCAGCAGCGGGCCTAGCGGGGGTTTTGACACCGGGGAGCTGTTTTTT
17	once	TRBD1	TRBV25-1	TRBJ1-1	CASSGPPGTGMNTEAFF	TGTGCCAGCAGCGGGCCCCCCGGGACAGGGATGAACACTGAAGCTTTCTTT
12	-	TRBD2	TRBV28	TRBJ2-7	CASGEGRYEQYF	TGTGCCAGCGGGGAGGGTAGGTACGAGCAGTACTTC
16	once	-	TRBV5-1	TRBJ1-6	CASSPTASSYNSPLHF	TGCGCCAGCAGCCCGACCGCGAGCTCCTATAATTCACCCCTCCACTTT
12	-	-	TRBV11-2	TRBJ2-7	CASSLEGEGQYF	TGTGCCAGCAGCTTAGAAGGCGAAGGGCAGTACTTC
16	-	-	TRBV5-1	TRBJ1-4	CASSLVGPTTNEKLFF	TGCGCCAGCAGCTTGGTGGGACCGACAACTAATGAAAAACTGTTTTTT
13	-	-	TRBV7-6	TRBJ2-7	CASSPQTGHEQYF	TGTGCCAGCAGCCCTCAAACAGGGCACGAGCAGTACTTC
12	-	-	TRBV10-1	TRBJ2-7	CASSEWGGEQYF	TGCGCCAGCAGTGAGTGGGGTGGCGAGCAGTACTTC
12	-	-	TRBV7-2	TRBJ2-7	CASSLQGYEQYF	TGTGCCAGCAGCTTACAAGGCTACGAGCAGTACTTC
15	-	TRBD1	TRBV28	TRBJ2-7	CASSQTGSLTYEQYF	TGTGCCAGCAGCCAGACAGGGTCCCTTACCTACGAGCAGTACTTC